This TCR beta chain was sequenced during a study of regulatory T cells in long-lasting Graves disease. There are a few counts of this clonotype. TCR beta libraries were built with iRepertoire HTBI primers and Arm-PCR of CDR3 regions. In TCRdb, the multiplex PCR reads were re-called with MiXCR into one record per CDR3 protein. This table has 450,000 to 700,000 distinct CDR3 sequences, less than 15% appearing once. V gave up 1 base and J gave up 0 bases, with 13 bases separating them. CDR1 DFQATT and CDR2 SNEGSKA come from the germline V gene (reference sequence). The CDR3 runs to 15 residues. The time point was: newly diagnosed GD, antithyroid drugs for less than 3 months. PBMC RNA was the source of the TCR library. In addition, the sample was reused for a study of T cells in Graves' hyperthyroidism and ophthalmopathy. Per that paper: HTBI primers drove first-round RT-PCR of the TCR CDR3.

The V and J genes are TRBV20-1 and TRBJ2-7; perhaps TRBD2 as D (6 bases). The clonotype was recovered from a man aged 25-40 years with Graves disease. Sequences were derived from peripheral blood mononuclear cells (PBMCs), sampled at new diagnosis, from a patient treated with antithyroid drugs. The CDR3 sequence is CSARGEGGLSYEQYF. The CDR3 nucleotides read TGCAGTGCTAGAGGTGAGGGAGGCCTCTCCTACGAGCAGTACTTC.